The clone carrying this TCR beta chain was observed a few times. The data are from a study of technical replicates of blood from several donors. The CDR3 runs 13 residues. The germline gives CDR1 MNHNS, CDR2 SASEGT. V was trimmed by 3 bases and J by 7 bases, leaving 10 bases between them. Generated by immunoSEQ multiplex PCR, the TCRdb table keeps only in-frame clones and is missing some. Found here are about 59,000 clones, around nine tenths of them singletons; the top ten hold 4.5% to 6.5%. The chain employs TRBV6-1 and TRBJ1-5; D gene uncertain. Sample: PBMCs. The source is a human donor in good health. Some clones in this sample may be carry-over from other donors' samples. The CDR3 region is CASSDRPHQPQHF. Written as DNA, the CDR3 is TGTGCCAGCAGTGACAGGCCCCACCAGCCCCAGCATTTT.